Sequencing of this TCR beta chain was carried out in a study of radiotherapy plus CTLA-4 blockade in lung cancer. CDR1 is SGDLS and CDR2 is YYNGEE in the germline V gene. The V end was cut by 4 bases, the J end by 6 bases, with 15 bases between. This CDR3 has 14 residues. Clones were read by immunoSEQ multiplex PCR, and TCRdb kept only the in-frame ones, dropping some. The sample gives about 80,000 clones, around 79% of which show up once; 22% is in the top ten. The sequence was obtained from a human donor with non-small cell lung cancer whose response to radiotherapy plus ipilimumab could not be evaluated. Some clones in this sample may be carry-over from other donors' samples. The chain links TRBV9 to TRBJ2-3; TRBD2 is a possible D gene (5 bases). The sample in question was peripheral blood, obtained from a patient treated with radiotherapy plus ipilimumab. In nucleotides, the CDR3 is TGTGCCAGCAGCCTCGAGGGCCCGGAGGATACGCAGTATTTT. It translates to CASSLEGPEDTQYF.